These 32 T cell receptor beta chains came from one sample sequenced in a study of T cell repertoires in cytomegalovirus infection. The antigens of these receptors remain unknown. TCRdb re-called the reads through MiXCR, storing one row per CDR3 protein. Of over 100,000 distinct CDR3 sequences listed, roughly a tenth were seen once; the top ten hold approximately 31%. The specimen sequenced was PBMCs, sequenced either directly or after in vitro stimulation (not recorded which). The receptors originated from a human donor in good health (CMV status not recorded). Some clones in this sample may be carry-over from other donors' samples.

This chain links TRBV19 with TRBJ2-7, with D tentatively TRBD2 (6 bases). Germline V lookup: CDR1 LNHDA, CDR2 SQIVND (reference sequence). CDR3 length: 13 amino acids. Trimming removed 7 bases from V and 2 bases from J, with 12 bases in between. CDR3 sequence: CASNAGWAYEQYF. The DNA for the CDR3 is TGTGCCAGTAACGCGGGATGGGCCTACGAGCAGTACTTC. The full variable domain, in which reference TRBV19 and TRBJ2-7 provide the parts outside the CDR3, is DGGITQSPKYLFRKEGQNVTLSCEQNLNHDAMYWYRQDPGQGLRLIYYSQIVNDFQKGDIAEGYSVSREKKESFPLTVTSAQKNPTAFYLCASNAGWAYEQYFGPGTRLTVT.

This clonotype was counted only a few times. The chain carries TRBV24-1 and TRBJ2-3, with D maybe TRBD1 (6 bases). Trimming took 4 bases from V and 3 from J, leaving 16 bases between them. There are 16 residues in the CDR3. The germline V gene encodes CDR1 KGHDR and CDR2 SFDVKD. The CDR3, as DNA: TGTGCCACCAGTGACCCTACAGGGTTGGGGACAGATACGCAGTATTTT. The encoded protein is CATSDPTGLGTDTQYF.

The chain carries TRBV5-4 and TRBJ2-1, with 12 nucleotides matching TRBD2. Germline CDR1 and CDR2: SGHNT and YYREEE (reference sequence). The CDR3 consists of 16 residues. J gave up 6 bases and V 4 bases, and 8 bases lay outside the gene matches. The CDR3 protein is CASSGGLAGKFNEQFF. The CDR3, as DNA: TGTGCCAGCAGCGGCGGACTAGCGGGGAAGTTCAATGAGCAGTTCTTC.

This clonotype was seen many times. The chain employs TRBV4-3 and TRBJ1-1; D is undetermined. From germline, CDR1 is LGHNA and CDR2 YSLEER. The CDR3 is 14 residues long. Trimming pared 1 base from V and 1 base from J, leaving 7 bases between. The CDR3 loop is CASSQATANTEAFF. The CDR3 DNA follows: TGCGCCAGCAGCCAAGCCACAGCGAACACTGAAGCTTTCTTT.

This clonotype has a handful of counts. The chain recombines TRBV18 with TRBJ2-5; D ambiguous. The CDR3 runs 12 residues. With 2 bases removed from V and 0 bases from J, the gap between germline ends came to 1 base. CDR1 is KGHSH, CDR2 LQKENI, per germline. The DNA of the CDR3 is TGTGCCAGCTCACCAGACCAAGAGACCCAGTACTTC. This sequence encodes CASSPDQETQYF.

This clonotype showed up many times. The chain combines TRBV7-8 with TRBJ2-7; no reliable D call. The CDR3 contains 12 residues. Per germline, CDR1 SGHVS and CDR2 FQNEAQ. V shed 5 bases and J shed 2 bases, with 7 bases lying between them. The CDR3 sequence: CASSGAPYEQYF. As DNA, the CDR3 is TGTGCCAGCAGCGGCGCCCCCTACGAGCAGTACTTC.

This clonotype was counted ten times or more. This rearrangement joins TRBV7-2 to TRBJ2-3; 8 bases are shared with TRBD1. The CDR3 covers 14 residues. CDR1 is SGHTA and CDR2 is FQGNSA in the germline V gene. With V trimmed by 7 bases and J by 1 base, 4 bases remained unmatched. This CDR3 is CASNDRGRTDTQYF. The CDR3 nucleotides are TGTGCCAGCAATGACAGGGGCCGCACAGATACGCAGTATTTT.

In this sample, this clonotype turned up many times. The chain carries TRBV7-2 and TRBJ2-2; 11 positions agree with TRBD2. Germline lookup yields CDR1 SGHTA and CDR2 FQGNSA. V lost 6 bases and J lost 2; bases outside the gene matches: 5. This CDR3 is 16 amino acids long. The CDR3 sequence is CASRRTSGPNTGELFF. DNA of the CDR3: TGTGCCAGCAGAAGGACTAGCGGGCCCAACACCGGGGAGCTGTTTTTT.

This clonotype has more than one count but fewer than ten. CDR3 sequence reads: CASSPHTAPYNEQFF. The DNA for the CDR3 is TGTGCCAGCAGCCCTCACACCGCACCCTACAATGAGCAGTTCTTC. The chain joins TRBV7-2 to TRBJ2-1; D call uncertain. The V gene's germline CDR1 is SGHTA and CDR2 FQGNSA. Trimming left V 5 bases short and J 2 bases short, with 13 bases between. The CDR3 totals 15 residues.

The gene calls are TRBV20-1 and TRBJ2-1; D possibly corresponds to TRBD2 (6 bases). The CDR3 totals 14 residues. Germline assignment: CDR1 DFQATT and CDR2 SNEGSKA (reference sequence). V lost 1 base and J lost 2, with 9 bases in between. As DNA, the CDR3 is TGCAGTGCTAGAGTTAGCGGCGCCTACAATGAGCAGTTCTTC. This gives the protein CSARVSGAYNEQFF.

The genes are TRBV6-2 or TRBV6-3 and TRBJ2-1, with 8 bases aligning to TRBD1. CDR1 and CDR2 (germline): MNHEY, SVGEGT. V lost 5 bases and J lost 9; bases outside the gene matches: 12. This CDR3 is 15 amino acids long. CDR3 protein: CASSETGGPGGEQFF. CDR3 DNA sequence: TGTGCCAGCAGTGAAACAGGGGGACCTGGGGGTGAGCAGTTCTTC.

This clonotype has more than one count but fewer than ten. Here the CDR3 reads CASSSEPVLGDLANPTDTQYF. CDR3 DNA: TGTGCCAGCAGTTCTGAGCCTGTTCTTGGTGACTTAGCGAATCCTACAGATACGCAGTATTTT. The chain employs TRBV28 and TRBJ2-3; tentatively, D is TRBD2 (5 bases). From germline, CDR1 is MDHEN and CDR2 SYDVKM. The CDR3 sequence is 21 residues long. Trimming pared 4 bases from V and 3 bases from J, leaving 32 bases between.

This clonotype has more than one count but fewer than ten. The J gene is TRBJ2-3, the V gene TRBV10-3; D is undetermined. Germline V gene lookup returns CDR1 ENHRY and CDR2 SYGVKD. The CDR3 contains 11 residues. V lost 10 bases, J lost 3 bases, and 8 bases lay in between. DNA of the CDR3: TGTGCCACCGAAGGAACAGATACGCAGTATTTT. It is translated as CATEGTDTQYF.

The gene calls are TRBV12-3 or TRBV12-4 and TRBJ1-5; 7 nucleotides align to TRBD1. J was trimmed by 6 bases and V by 4 bases; bases with no gene match: 3. The CDR3 consists of 13 residues. In DNA, the CDR3 is TGTGCCAGCAGTTCACAGGGGCGTCAGCCCCAGCATTTT. Its protein is CASSSQGRQPQHF.

This clonotype was detected many times. The chain carries TRBV11-2 and TRBJ2-1; 8 bases agree with TRBD2. Looked up from germline, CDR1 is SGHAT and CDR2 is FQNNGV. With 5 bases clipped from V and 6 bases from J, the junction kept 6 bases outside the gene matches. The length of the CDR3 is 14 residues. This CDR3 is CASSPSGRRNEQFF. In DNA form, the CDR3 reads TGTGCCAGCAGCCCCAGCGGGAGACGCAATGAGCAGTTCTTC.

Many counts were recorded for this clonotype. The chain employs TRBV7-6 and TRBJ2-2; TRBD1 matches 8 bases. Trimming cost V 5 bases and J 1 base; bases outside gene matches: 9. The CDR3 extends over 17 amino acids. The germline V gene has CDR1 SGHVS and CDR2 FNYEAQ. The CDR3 sequence: CASSPDRAYRNTGELFF. DNA for the CDR3: TGTGCCAGCAGCCCGGACAGGGCCTACCGGAACACCGGGGAGCTGTTTTTT.

This clonotype was detected ten times or more. The chain carries TRBV18 and TRBJ2-5; 10 positions agree with TRBD2. CDR1 is KGHSH and CDR2 is LQKENI in the germline V gene. CDR3 length equals 14 residues. The V and J ends lost 5 bases and 2 bases, in that order; junction bases with no gene match: 2. The CDR3 DNA follows: TGTGCCAGCTCAGCTAGCGGGAGTCAAGAGACCCAGTACTTC. Translated: CASSASGSQETQYF.

The sample holds a few counts of this clonotype. The rearrangement joins TRBV7-2 to TRBJ2-7; D perhaps matches TRBD2 (6 bases). CDR1 is SGHTA, CDR2 FQGNSA, per germline. This CDR3 is built from 14 residues. Trimming took off 2 bases at V and 2 bases at J, with 10 bases between the two ends. CDR3 in amino acids: CASSLSLATYEQYF. The DNA for the CDR3 is TGTGCCAGCAGCTTAAGTCTAGCGACCTACGAGCAGTACTTC. Drawing the rest from reference TRBV7-2 and TRBJ2-7, the complete variable domain is GAGVSQSPSNKVTEKGKDVELRCDPISGHTALYWYRQSLGQGLEFLIYFQGNSAPDKSGLPSDRFSAERTGGSVSTLTIQRTQQEDSAVYLCASSLSLATYEQYFGPGTRLTVT.

This clonotype occurred many times. The J gene is TRBJ2-3, the V gene TRBV7-2, with 14 bases identical to TRBD2. There are 17 residues in the CDR3. V lost 2 bases and J lost 4; bases outside the gene matches: 5. The germline V gene encodes CDR1 SGHTA and CDR2 FQGNSA. In nucleotides, the CDR3 is TGTGCCAGCAGCTTACAGACTAGCGGGAGGGGGCCAGATACGCAGTATTTT. It is translated as CASSLQTSGRGPDTQYF.

This clonotype was seen many times. This chain joins TRBV7-2 and TRBJ2-7, with D perhaps matching TRBD1 (6 bases). This CDR3 comprises 13 residues. From germline, CDR1 is SGHTA and CDR2 FQGNSA. Trimming removed 4 bases from V and 2 bases from J, with 9 bases in between. CDR3 sequence reads: CASSSRTAYEQYF. The CDR3 DNA follows: TGTGCCAGCAGCTCAAGGACAGCCTACGAGCAGTACTTC.

This chain links TRBV20-1 with TRBJ2-1; TRBD2 matches 11 bases. Unmatched junction bases numbered 8, after V lost 4 bases and J lost 3 bases. The CDR3 extends over 16 amino acids. In germline, CDR1 is DFQATT, CDR2 SNEGSKA (reference sequence). The CDR3 sequence: CSAIERTSGSYNEQFF. In nucleotides, the CDR3 is TGCAGTGCTATAGAAAGAACTAGCGGGAGCTACAATGAGCAGTTCTTC.

This clonotype has at least ten counts. The J gene is TRBJ1-2, the V gene TRBV4-1, with TRBD1 identical over 9 bases. With 5 bases clipped from V and 4 bases from J, the junction kept 8 bases outside the gene matches. CDR3 size: 15 residues. CDR1 and CDR2 from the germline V gene are MGHRA and YSYEKL. The CDR3, as DNA: TGCGCCAGCAGCGGGCAGGGACAGGGAGTCTATGGCTACACCTTC. It yields the protein CASSGQGQGVYGYTF.

This clonotype has a count of ten or more. The rearrangement joins TRBV27 to TRBJ2-2; D may correspond to TRBD1 or TRBD2 (5 bases each). The CDR3 runs to 16 residues. CDR1 and CDR2 (germline): MNHEY, SMNVEV (reference sequence). V lost 3 bases and J 4 bases, leaving 15 bases between the germline ends. The CDR3 DNA sequence: TGTGCCAGCAGTTTTTCGGGACGAGGTGGCACCGGGGAGCTGTTTTTT. Protein product: CASSFSGRGGTGELFF.

The chain links TRBV24-1 to TRBJ2-3; D call uncertain. This CDR3 has 17 residues. In germline, CDR1 is KGHDR, CDR2 SFDVKD. Trimming took off 0 bases at V and 0 bases at J, with 12 bases between the two ends. The DNA of the CDR3 is TGTGCCACCAGTGATTTGGAAGCAGTTACTAGCACAGATACGCAGTATTTT. The encoded protein is CATSDLEAVTSTDTQYF.

The chain links TRBV14 to TRBJ2-6; 7 bases line up with TRBD1. This CDR3 spans 18 amino acids. The trim removed 5 bases at V and 0 bases at J, leaving 10 bases unmatched. Germline V CDR1 and CDR2: SGHDN, FVKESK. DNA of the CDR3: TGTGCCAGCAGCTATGGGGACAGCCCTTTCTCTGGGGCCAACGTCCTGACTTTC. Residues: CASSYGDSPFSGANVLTF. The variable domain in full, completed from reference TRBV14 and TRBJ2-6, reads EAGVTQFPSHSVIEKGQTVTLRCDPISGHDNLYWYRRVMGKEIKFLLHFVKESKQDESGMPNNRFLAERTGGTYSTLKVQPAELEDSGVYFCASSYGDSPFSGANVLTFGAGSRLTVL.

In this sample, this clonotype turned up a few times. The V gene is TRBV10-3, the J gene TRBJ2-6; D might be TRBD1 (5 bases). The CDR3 totals 16 residues. Trimming removed 4 bases at V and 1 base at J, with 11 bases between. Germline CDR1 is ENHRY and CDR2 is SYGVKD. The CDR3 DNA reads TGTGCCATCAGTGGACAGCCGAATTCTGGGGCCAACGTCCTGACTTTC. Translation: CAISGQPNSGANVLTF.

This clonotype was observed a handful of times. This chain connects TRBV12-3 or TRBV12-4 to TRBJ1-2; D is unresolved. V dropped 5 bases and J dropped 2 bases, with 6 bases sitting between them. This CDR3 is 12 amino acids long. CDR3 nucleotide sequence: TGTGCCAGCAGTACAATAAACTATGGCTACACCTTC. Amino acid sequence: CASSTINYGYTF.

The chain carries TRBV5-1 and TRBJ2-7, with 9 bases matching TRBD1. CDR3 size: 15 residues. Losses at the gene ends were 0 bases for V and 7 bases for J; bases not matched to a gene: 8. The germline V gene encodes CDR1 SGHRS and CDR2 YFSETQ. DNA of the CDR3: TGCGCCAGCAGCTTGGCCCCGGGACAGGGAAGAGAGCAGTACTTC. Translation: CASSLAPGQGREQYF.

The chain carries TRBV20-1 and TRBJ2-1, with a weak D call TRBD1 (5 bases). Germline CDR1 DFQATT, CDR2 SNEGSKA (reference sequence). The CDR3 has 12 amino acids. Trimming removed 5 bases from V and 5 bases from J, with 10 bases in between. CDR3: CSAGAPNNEQFF. The CDR3 DNA is TGCAGTGCTGGGGCGCCCAACAATGAGCAGTTCTTC.

This clonotype was seen ten or more times. V gene TRBV19 combines with J gene TRBJ2-5; 9 nucleotides line up with TRBD2. The J segment lost 5 bases and the V segment lost 10 bases, leaving 11 bases of the junction unmatched. This CDR3 comprises 14 residues. CDR1 is LNHDA, CDR2 SQIVND, per germline (reference sequence). The CDR3 here is CATHAGGPVETQYF. In DNA, the CDR3 is TGTGCCACCCACGCGGGAGGGCCAGTGGAGACCCAGTACTTC.

This chain joins TRBV20-1 and TRBJ2-7, with 11 bases matching TRBD2. V was pared by 6 bases and J by 2 bases, with 6 bases of the junction left unmatched. The CDR3 length is 14 residues. Per the germline V gene, CDR1 is DFQATT and CDR2 is SNEGSKA (reference sequence). CDR3 loop: CSAPGTSGTYEQYF. CDR3 sequence (DNA): TGCAGTGCCCCCGGGACTAGCGGTACCTACGAGCAGTACTTC.

This clonotype has at least ten counts. This sequence joins TRBV11-2 and TRBJ2-7; TRBD2 aligns across 8 bases. From germline, CDR1 is SGHAT and CDR2 FQNNGV. The trim removed 2 bases at V and 12 bases at J, leaving 6 bases unmatched. The CDR3 consists of 12 residues. Written as DNA, the CDR3 is TGTGCCAGCAGCTTATGGCGGGAGGAAATGTACGTC. It is translated as CASSLWREEMYV.